These 11 T cell receptor beta chains originate from one sample sequenced in a study of cytomegalovirus exposure and HLA in healthy donors. PCR amplification relied on 60 Vbeta primers (plus 13 Jbeta primers). The method was immunoSEQ multiplex PCR; TCRdb's version includes in-frame clones alone and lacks a portion of them. The table has 200,000 to 250,000 clones, approximately 80% seen once. The specimen sequenced was PBMCs. Receptor source: a girl aged 10 to 17 in good health and CMV-seronegative.

The J gene is TRBJ1-3, the V gene TRBV19; D unclear. The CDR3 extends over 15 amino acids. The V end was cut by 3 bases, the J end by 2 bases, with 11 bases between. Germline CDR1 LNHDA, CDR2 SQIVND (reference sequence). CDR3 loop: CASSIGVSAGNTIYF. CDR3 DNA sequence: TGTGCCAGTAGTATCGGGGTTTCGGCTGGAAACACCATATATTTT.

This clone came up once. This chain uses TRBV29-1 with TRBJ1-3; D uncertain. This CDR3 has 13 amino acids. V dropped 4 bases and J dropped 0 bases, with 7 bases sitting between them. Germline CDR1 and CDR2: SQVTM and ANQGSEA. CDR3 bases: TGCAGCGTTGCCACACACTCTGGAAACACCATATATTTT. Encoded protein: CSVATHSGNTIYF.

The chain recombines TRBV25-1 with TRBJ1-2, with D tentatively TRBD1 (6 bases). The CDR3 is 13 residues long. Between the trimmed V and J ends, which lost 10 bases and 2 bases, there was a span of 14 bases. Per germline, CDR1 MGHDK and CDR2 SYGVNS. CDR3 in amino acids: CATSIGQNYGYTF. The CDR3, as DNA: TGTGCCACCTCAATCGGACAGAACTATGGCTACACCTTC.

This chain joins TRBV9 and TRBJ2-3; TRBD2 agrees at 10 bases. Germline V gives CDR1 SGDLS, CDR2 YYNGEE. Germline trimming cut 0 bases from V and 4 bases from J; bases unmatched to any gene: 5. This CDR3 contains 16 residues. DNA for the CDR3: TGTGCCAGCAGCGTAGGGGTAGCGGGAGGCTCAGATACGCAGTATTTT. Translation: CASSVGVAGGSDTQYF.

This clone occurred once. This chain uses TRBV5-1 with TRBJ2-5; D ambiguous. Gene TRBJ2-7 matches the end of the DNA better, so the J call may be wrong. The CDR3 is 12 residues long. Germline V gene data show CDR1 as SGHRS and CDR2 as YFSETQ. The CDR3, as DNA: TGCGCCAGTCGACAAGGCGACTACGAGCAGTACTTC. Translated, it gives CASRQGDYEQYF.

The rearrangement uses TRBV5-1 and TRBJ1-3; D remains unclear. V was cut by 1 base and J by 8 bases, with 10 bases left in between. Per the germline V gene, CDR1 is SGHRS and CDR2 is YFSETQ. The CDR3 has 13 residues. The DNA of the CDR3 is TGCGCCAGCAGCTTGCGCAGCGGGGACACCATATATTTT. Protein sequence: CASSLRSGDTIYF. The entire variable domain, with the rest obtained from reference TRBV5-1 and TRBJ1-3, is as follows: KAGVTQTPRYLIKTRGQQVTLSCSPISGHRSVSWYQQTPGQGLQFLFEYFSETQRNKGNFPGRFSGRQFSNSRSEMNVSTLELGDSALYLCASSLRSGDTIYFGEGSWLTVV.

The CDR3 spells CASSGGPGLRNTEAFF. DNA for the CDR3: TGTGCCAGCAGTGGAGGGCCGGGACTAAGGAACACTGAAGCTTTCTTT. The chain combines TRBV2 with TRBJ1-1, with a possible D match to TRBD1 (5 bases). The CDR3 totals 16 residues. CDR1 is SNHLY, CDR2 FYNNEI, per germline. Trimming left V 4 bases short and J 1 base short, with 16 bases between.

In this sample, this clone turned up a few times. The chain joins TRBV7-3 to TRBJ2-7; no reliable D call. Germline V lookup: CDR1 SGHTA, CDR2 FQGTGA. The CDR3 contains 10 residues. The V gene lost 5 bases and the J gene lost 4 bases, with 3 bases spanning the gap. CDR3 nucleotide sequence: TGTGCCAGCAGCCCTTACGAGCAGTACTTC. Protein: CASSPYEQYF.

This chain joins TRBV5-1 and TRBJ2-1; 10 bases are shared with TRBD1. This CDR3 has 15 residues. Germline lookup yields CDR1 SGHRS and CDR2 YFSETQ. V lost 6 bases and J lost 4; bases outside the gene matches: 7. The CDR3 protein is CASISGQGDYNEQFF. Written as DNA, the CDR3 is TGCGCCAGCATCTCCGGACAGGGGGATTACAATGAGCAGTTCTTC.

V gene TRBV7-3 combines with J gene TRBJ2-7; 7 nucleotides align to TRBD1. The germline V gene has CDR1 SGHTA and CDR2 FQGTGA. V lost 4 bases and J lost 5; bases outside the gene matches: 8. This CDR3 has 14 amino acids. CDR3 residues: CASSSNRGSHEQYF. The CDR3 region has the DNA TGTGCCAGCAGCTCTAACAGGGGAAGCCACGAGCAGTACTTC.

The chain carries TRBV5-1 and TRBJ2-7; TRBD2 is a possible D gene (5 bases). The germline CDR1 and CDR2 sequences are SGHRS and YFSETQ. The CDR3 runs 15 residues. Trimming took 4 bases from V and 1 from J, leaving 15 bases between them. CDR3 sequence: CASSRGSYDSYEQYF. CDR3 nucleotide sequence: TGCGCCAGCAGCCGAGGGTCTTACGATTCCTACGAGCAGTACTTC. Complete variable domain (other parts from reference TRBV5-1 and TRBJ2-7): KAGVTQTPRYLIKTRGQQVTLSCSPISGHRSVSWYQQTPGQGLQFLFEYFSETQRNKGNFPGRFSGRQFSNSRSEMNVSTLELGDSALYLCASSRGSYDSYEQYFGPGTRLTVT.